These T cell receptor beta chains were read from a single sample in a study of OX40 agonist ivuxolimab in advanced cancers. Libraries were prepared by immunoSEQ multiplex PCR; TCRdb keeps only in-frame clonotypes and omits some of them. The sample shows under 80,000 clones, about nine tenths of them seen only once. The sample in question was CD4+ or CD8+ T cells sorted from blood, obtained in a trial of the OX40 agonist ivuxolimab. These receptors were taken from an adult with an advanced solid tumor such as melanoma, head and neck, liver or kidney cancer. Both conserved end residues are part of each CDR3. A D gene is named only where the DNA matches it firmly. Expanded clones are given a class, and other clones once, few, many or no size at all.

V gene: TRBV30; J gene: TRBJ2-5; clone size: -; D gene: -; CDR3 protein: CAWSGSQETQYF; CDR3 DNA: TGTGCCTGGAGCGGTTCTCAAGAGACCCAGTACTTC
V gene: TRBV7-9; J gene: TRBJ1-2; clone size: -; D gene: -; CDR3 protein: CASSFGAADGYTF; CDR3 DNA: TGTGCCAGCAGCTTCGGGGCTGCGGATGGCTACACCTTC
V gene: TRBV11-1; J gene: TRBJ2-7; clone size: -; D gene: TRBD2; CDR3 protein: CASSLVAGGSYEQYF; CDR3 DNA: TGTGCCAGCAGCTTAGTAGCGGGAGGATCGTACGAGCAGTACTTC
V gene: TRBV19; J gene: TRBJ1-1; clone size: -; D gene: TRBD1; CDR3 protein: CASKTGGYTEAFF; CDR3 DNA: TGTGCCAGTAAGACAGGGGGGTACACTGAAGCTTTCTTT
V gene: TRBV7-8; J gene: TRBJ1-3; clone size: few; D gene: -; CDR3 protein: CASSTTGFSGNTIYF; CDR3 DNA: TGTGCCAGCAGCACAACAGGGTTCTCTGGAAACACCATATATTTT
V gene: TRBV11-3; J gene: TRBJ2-3; clone size: -; D gene: TRBD2; CDR3 protein: CASSRRTSGIQPTDTQYF; CDR3 DNA: TGTGCCAGCAGCCGTAGGACTAGCGGGATCCAACCCACAGATACGCAGTATTTT
V gene: TRBV5-1; J gene: TRBJ2-1; clone size: -; D gene: TRBD2; CDR3 protein: CASSLVGGSLRSSYNEQFF; CDR3 DNA: TGCGCCAGCAGCTTGGTCGGGGGGTCCCTCCGGAGCTCCTACAATGAGCAGTTCTTC
V gene: TRBV7-6; J gene: TRBJ2-2; clone size: -; D gene: TRBD1; CDR3 protein: CASSLGRTGIGTGELFF; CDR3 DNA: TGTGCCAGCAGCTTAGGCCGGACAGGGATCGGCACCGGGGAGCTGTTTTTT
V gene: TRBV6-5; J gene: TRBJ2-7; clone size: few; D gene: -; CDR3 protein: CASSYLGSYEQYF; CDR3 DNA: TGTGCCAGCAGTTACCTGGGATCCTACGAGCAGTACTTC
V gene: TRBV28; J gene: TRBJ2-7; clone size: once; D gene: -; CDR3 protein: CASSLDYEQYF; CDR3 DNA: TGTGCCAGCAGTTTAGACTACGAGCAGTACTTC